A single sample is the source of the 22 T cell receptor beta chains below, sequenced in a study of cytomegalovirus exposure and HLA in healthy donors. PCR was performed using 60 Vbeta and 13 Jbeta primers. The data were produced by immunoSEQ multiplex PCR, yet TCRdb's version contains in-frame clones alone and is incomplete. The repertoire holds 100,000 or so clones, with 75% to 85% as singletons. Sequenced input: PBMCs. The receptors were sampled from a man aged 25 to 40 in good health and CMV-seronegative.

In DNA form, the CDR3 reads TGTGCCAGTAGTAACCCGGGACTGCAAGAGACCCAGTACTTC. As protein: CASSNPGLQETQYF. J is TRBJ2-5 and V is TRBV19, with a possible D match to TRBD2 (6 bases). From germline, CDR1 is LNHDA and CDR2 SQIVND (reference sequence). The CDR3 contains 14 residues. Trimming shortened V by 4 bases and J by 2 bases, and 11 bases separated the two germline ends.

The rearrangement links TRBV5-3 to TRBJ2-2; possible D gene TRBD1, 5 bases. TRBV5-3 is assigned to the ORF class and has an uncertain function. The CDR3 sequence is 14 residues long. The V and J ends lost 6 bases and 6 bases respectively, with 15 bases between them. The CDR3 nucleotides read TGTGCCAGAAAAGGGGTCGGAAACGCCGGGGAGCTGTTTTTT. It codes for CARKGVGNAGELFF.

The table lists this clone with a count of one. The chain has TRBV4-1 and TRBJ2-1; 7 positions agree with TRBD1. The CDR3 consists of 15 residues. Germline values: CDR1 MGHRA, CDR2 YSYEKL. V lost 3 bases and J lost 7; bases outside the gene matches: 9. The CDR3: CASSHPDRVGNEQFF. CDR3 DNA: TGCGCCAGCAGCCACCCAGACAGGGTCGGGAATGAGCAGTTCTTC.

The sample holds a few counts of this clone. The chain carries TRBV18 and TRBJ2-1; a weak D match, TRBD1 (5 bases). Per the germline V gene, CDR1 is KGHSH and CDR2 is LQKENI. The CDR3 is made up of 13 amino acids. V lost 3 bases and J lost 7, with 10 bases in between. CDR3 in amino acids: CASSPDSGNEQFF. Here the CDR3 DNA reads TGTGCCAGCTCACCCGACAGTGGGAATGAGCAGTTCTTC.

This rearrangement joins TRBV29-1 to TRBJ2-3; 8 bases match TRBD2. Trimming at V came to 6 bases and at J to 2 bases, leaving 10 bases not matched to a gene. This CDR3 region has 15 residues. CDR1 is SQVTM and CDR2 is ANQGSEA in the germline V gene. In DNA form, the CDR3 reads TGCAGCGTCGGGGGGGCGGGAGGCCCCACAGATACGCAGTATTTT. This encodes CSVGGAGGPTDTQYF.

A remark on this clone: It is likely a read error: a sequence one base away is far more abundant. The V gene is TRBV7-9, the J gene TRBJ1-5; D may be TRBD1 (5 bases). The CDR3 runs to 14 residues. Germline V gives CDR1 SEHNR, CDR2 FQNEAQ (reference sequence). The CDR3 sequence: CSSSPSGGFQPQHF. CDR3 DNA sequence: TGTTCCAGCAGTCCGTCCGGGGGGTTTCAGCCCCAGCATTTT.

This chain connects TRBV21-1 to TRBJ2-7; the D segment call TRBD1 is taken from the table without a DNA check. TRBV21-1 counts as a pseudogene. CDR3 size: 14 residues. Written as DNA, the CDR3 is TGTGCCAGCAGCACCTGGACAGGCTCCTACGAGCAGTACTTC. This gives the protein CASSTWTGSYEQYF.

This clone was seen once. The gene calls are TRBV10-1 and TRBJ1-1, with TRBD1 matching over 8 bases. The CDR3 contains 13 residues. Germline-derived CDR1 and CDR2 are WNHNN and SYGVQD (reference sequence). V was pared by 5 bases and J by 5 bases, with 4 bases of the junction left unmatched. The CDR3 region is CASSPTGGTEAFF. In DNA form, the CDR3 reads TGCGCCAGCAGTCCTACAGGGGGAACTGAAGCTTTCTTT.

In DNA form, the CDR3 reads TGTGCCAGCAGTCTGGGAGTCGAAGAGACCCAGTACTTC. It yields the protein CASSLGVEETQYF. This chain joins TRBV6-5 and TRBJ2-5, with D perhaps TRBD2 (5 bases). The V gene lost 5 bases and the J gene lost 3 bases, with 10 bases spanning the gap. CDR1 and CDR2 (germline): MNHEY, SVGAGI. This CDR3 comprises 13 residues.

The chain combines TRBV4-1 with TRBJ2-1; 9 positions match TRBD2. Per the germline V gene, CDR1 is MGHRA and CDR2 is YSYEKL. CDR3 length: 16 amino acids. V was clipped by 1 base and J by 8 bases; unmatched bases: 9. The DNA of the CDR3 is TGCGCCAGCAGCCAAGGAGGTAGCGGGAGACGGGATGAGCAGTTCTTC. It encodes CASSQGGSGRRDEQFF.

The chain combines TRBV6-5 with TRBJ1-3; TRBD1 aligns across 7 bases. CDR3 length: 13 amino acids. Germline CDR1 is MNHEY and CDR2 is SVGAGI. Trimming removed 6 bases from V and 5 bases from J; junction bases left unmatched: 4. The CDR3 DNA follows: TGTGCCAGCAGAGCGACAGGGAGAAACACCATATATTTT. It codes for CASRATGRNTIYF.

On this clone itself: The sample carries other DNA sequences with the same CDR3. The chain carries TRBV9 and TRBJ2-7; a weak D match, TRBD1 (6 bases). This CDR3 is built from 14 residues. Germline CDR1 is SGDLS and CDR2 is YYNGEE. Trimming shortened V by 0 bases and J by 4 bases, and 11 bases separated the two germline ends. The CDR3 nucleotides are TGTGCCAGCAGCGTAGCGGCAGGGGCGTACGAGCAGTACTTC. This sequence encodes CASSVAAGAYEQYF.

V and J are TRBV6-5 and TRBJ1-2; D may be TRBD1 (5 bases). Germline CDR1 is MNHEY and CDR2 is SVGAGI. With 2 bases removed from V and 2 bases from J, the gap between germline ends came to 15 bases. This CDR3 has 16 amino acids. Written as DNA, the CDR3 is TGTGCCAGCAGTTACAGTTACAGGAAGGCGAACTATGGCTACACCTTC. Protein sequence: CASSYSYRKANYGYTF.

This sequence joins TRBV6-1 and TRBJ2-3; TRBD2 matches at 8 bases. J was trimmed by 1 base and V by 1 base; bases with no gene match: 4. This CDR3 is 16 amino acids long. Per the germline V gene, CDR1 is MNHNS and CDR2 is SASEGT. The CDR3 reads CASSEELAEGTDTQYF. For the CDR3, the DNA is TGTGCCAGCAGTGAAGAACTAGCGGAGGGCACAGATACGCAGTATTTT.

In this sample, this clone turned up once. The genes are TRBV30 and TRBJ1-1; D is unclear. With 0 bases removed from V and 0 bases from J, the gap between germline ends came to 8 bases. This CDR3 spans 14 amino acids. Looked up from germline, CDR1 is GTSNPN and CDR2 is SVGIG (reference sequence). CDR3 in DNA: TGTGCCTGGAGTGTTGAGAGCTTGAACACTGAAGCTTTCTTT. This sequence encodes CAWSVESLNTEAFF.

The CDR3 is CASSVGPGGEDTQYF. The CDR3 region has the DNA TGTGCCAGCAGCGTAGGTCCCGGGGGAGAAGATACGCAGTATTTT. The rearrangement uses TRBV9 and TRBJ2-3, with D maybe TRBD2 (6 bases). The V gene's germline CDR1 is SGDLS and CDR2 YYNGEE. The germline V and J ends were trimmed by 0 bases and 5 bases, with 13 bases remaining between them. The CDR3 spans 15 residues.

The V and J genes are TRBV6-1 and TRBJ1-1, with 8 bases aligning to TRBD1. This CDR3 contains 15 residues. The V gene end was trimmed by 6 bases and the J gene end by 3 bases; junction bases not matched to a gene: 9. The V gene's germline CDR1 is MNHNS and CDR2 SASEGT. The CDR3 DNA is TGTGCCAGCAGCGATCCGGGACAGGTAGACACTGAAGCTTTCTTT. This translates into CASSDPGQVDTEAFF.

The chain joins TRBV11-2 to TRBJ2-3; 7 nucleotides match TRBD1. Germline V CDR1 and CDR2: SGHAT, FQNNGV. Trimming at V came to 0 bases and at J to 4 bases, leaving 4 bases not matched to a gene. The CDR3 covers 15 residues. In DNA form, the CDR3 reads TGTGCCAGCAGCTTAGAGGGACAGTTTTCAGATACGCAGTATTTT. Encoded protein: CASSLEGQFSDTQYF. Drawing the rest from reference TRBV11-2 and TRBJ2-3, the complete variable domain is EAGVAQSPRYKIIEKRQSVAFWCNPISGHATLYWYQQILGQGPKLLIQFQNNGVVDDSQLPKDRFSAERLKGVDSTLKIQPAKLEDSAVYLCASSLEGQFSDTQYFGPGTRLTVL.

The genes are TRBV10-3 and TRBJ1-2, with TRBD1 identical over 7 bases. Per the germline V gene, CDR1 is ENHRY and CDR2 is SYGVKD. CDR3 length: 13 amino acids. Germline trimming cut 8 bases from V and 4 bases from J; bases unmatched to any gene: 7. The CDR3 here is CAIAYRDSYGYTF. CDR3 nucleotide sequence: TGTGCCATCGCATATCGGGACAGCTATGGCTACACCTTC.

CDR3 amino acids: CASSPTTGETEAFF. The CDR3 nucleotides are TGTGCCAGCAGCCCAACAACAGGGGAGACTGAAGCTTTCTTT. The rearrangement uses TRBV7-2 and TRBJ1-1; TRBD1 aligns across 7 bases. Trimming at V came to 5 bases and at J to 5 bases, leaving 8 bases not matched to a gene. This CDR3 has 14 residues. Germline-derived CDR1 and CDR2 are SGHTA and FQGNSA.

The chain couples TRBV15 to TRBJ2-5, with 7 bases aligning to TRBD1. The germline CDR1 and CDR2 sequences are LNHNV and YYDKDF (reference sequence). The CDR3 is made up of 17 amino acids. The ends lost 0 bases at V and 4 bases at J; junction bases unmatched: 11. DNA for the CDR3: TGTGCCACCAGCAGAGATAGCCCGGGGTCAGGGGGAGAGACCCAGTACTTC. Translation gives CATSRDSPGSGGETQYF.

The chain has TRBV19 and TRBJ1-2, with 8 positions matching TRBD1. The germline V gene encodes CDR1 LNHDA and CDR2 SQIVND (reference sequence). This CDR3 has 14 amino acids. Trimming removed 5 bases from V and 3 bases from J; junction bases left unmatched: 5. The CDR3 spells CASSVTGAHYGYTF. The CDR3 nucleotides read TGTGCCAGTAGTGTGACAGGGGCGCACTATGGCTACACCTTC.